This TCR beta chain was identified during a study of blood T cell repertoires in COVID-19. In the study's own analysis: Quantification of nucleated cells was approximated via reference gene primer amplification. TCRdb's copy holds only in-frame clones and misses some; the assay was immunoSEQ multiplex PCR. V and J calls and clone size are copied from that table; D and trimming were computed from the DNA. The data contain hundreds of thousands of clones, around 89% of them seen just once; the ten biggest clones take up more than 0.95%. The material sequenced was PBMCs or T cells enriched from blood (not recorded which). The sequence came from a man aged 25-45 years who had recovered from COVID-19.

The CDR3 is CASSFQQGLHEQYF. For the CDR3, the DNA is TGTGCCAGCAGCTTTCAGCAGGGCCTCCACGAGCAGTACTTC. This chain joins TRBV5-4 and TRBJ2-7, with D possibly being TRBD1 (5 bases). CDR3 size: 14 residues. Germline CDR1 reads SGHNT; CDR2 reads YYREEE (reference sequence). V shed 2 bases and J shed 5 bases, with 14 bases lying between them.